One TCR beta chain is described in this entry. The antigen remains unidentified. This entry belongs to a study of radiation and T cells in renal cell carcinoma. In the study overall: Nephrectomy followed 15 Gy stereotactic body radiation by 4 weeks.

The germline V gene encodes CDR1 LNHDA and CDR2 SQIVND (reference sequence). This CDR3 region has 14 residues. Trimming cost V 5 bases and J 4 bases; bases outside gene matches: 1. This table comes from immunoSEQ multiplex PCR, and its TCRdb copy is limited to in-frame clones, with some not included. The data show about 58,000 clones, with around three quarters seen just once and under 7% held by the top ten. This sample's time point: blood 2 weeks post-SBRT. As to treatment: 15 Gy SBRT to primary tumor, nephrectomy 4 weeks later. The patient's renal cell carcinoma had clear cell pathology. Findings and limits, study-wide: In blood, top tumor clones expanded by 2 weeks, shrinking by 4.

The input for sequencing was blood, taken from a patient whose treatment included radiotherapy and nephrectomy. This chain connects TRBV19 to TRBJ2-3, with 12 nucleotides matching TRBD2. This TCR was recovered from a man in his sixties with renal cell carcinoma. This chain's CDR3 is CASSPSGRADTQYF. CDR3 coding DNA: TGTGCCAGTAGTCCTAGCGGGAGGGCAGATACGCAGTATTTT. The variable domain in full, completed from reference TRBV19 and TRBJ2-3, reads DGGITQSPKYLFRKEGQNVTLSCEQNLNHDAMYWYRQDPGQGLRLIYYSQIVNDFQKGDIAEGYSVSREKKESFPLTVTSAQKNPTAFYLCASSPSGRADTQYFGPGTRLTVL.